These T cell receptor beta chains were read from a single sample in a study of T cell changes during pregnancy in multiple sclerosis. Data came from immunoSEQ multiplex PCR; TCRdb stores just in-frame clones and leaves some out. The sample shows tens of thousands of clones, 92% of them seen only once. The sample in question was peripheral blood, obtained in the second trimester of pregnancy. The receptors shown here come from a female donor with multiple sclerosis, enrolled in a pregnancy study. Both conserved end residues are part of each CDR3. A D gene is named only where the DNA matches it firmly. Expanded clones are given a class, and other clones once, few, many or no size at all.

CDR3 DNA: TGTGCCAGCAGACAAATAAACCTTGGACTAGCGGGAGGAAACAATGAGCAGTTCTTC; CDR3 protein: CASRQINLGLAGGNNEQFF; V gene: TRBV28; D gene: TRBD2; clone size: .; CDR3 length: 19; J gene: TRBJ2-1
CDR3 DNA: TGTGCCAGCAGCTTAGCGGGACAGGGAGAAGTTGAAAAACTGTTTTTT; CDR3 protein: CASSLAGQGEVEKLFF; V gene: TRBV11-3; D gene: TRBD1; clone size: .; CDR3 length: 16; J gene: TRBJ1-4
CDR3 DNA: TGTGCCAGAAGCTTAGCGGGGTCCTCCTACGAGCAGTACTTC; CDR3 protein: CARSLAGSSYEQYF; V gene: TRBV5-3; D gene: TRBD2; clone size: .; CDR3 length: 14; J gene: TRBJ2-7
CDR3 DNA: TGTGCCAGCAGCCTAGACAGGGGGGGGACTGAAGCTTTCTTT; CDR3 protein: CASSLDRGGTEAFF; V gene: TRBV9; D gene: TRBD1; clone size: .; CDR3 length: 14; J gene: TRBJ1-1
CDR3 DNA: TGCGCCAGCAGCCATCAGGACAGGGTGAACACTGAAGCTTTCTTT; CDR3 protein: CASSHQDRVNTEAFF; V gene: TRBV5-1; D gene: TRBD1; clone size: .; CDR3 length: 15; J gene: TRBJ1-1
CDR3 DNA: TGCGCCAGCAGCTTGCGGGAGGGCCGAGGTGAGCAGTTCTTC; CDR3 protein: CASSLREGRGEQFF; V gene: TRBV5-1; D gene: TRBD2; clone size: .; CDR3 length: 14; J gene: TRBJ2-1
CDR3 DNA: TGTGCCAGCAGCTTGCGTGTCGGGGTCTCGGGCACTGAAGCTTTCTTT; CDR3 protein: CASSLRVGVSGTEAFF; V gene: TRBV5-6; D gene: .; clone size: once; CDR3 length: 16; J gene: TRBJ1-1
CDR3 DNA: TGTGCCAGCAGTCGCCGCAGGGTAGAGACTGAAGCTTTCTTT; CDR3 protein: CASSRRRVETEAFF; V gene: TRBV28; D gene: .; clone size: .; CDR3 length: 14; J gene: TRBJ1-1
CDR3 DNA: TGTGCCAGCAGTCTAGAGCCCGCGCATGAGCAGTTCTTC; CDR3 protein: CASSLEPAHEQFF; V gene: TRBV7-2; D gene: .; clone size: .; CDR3 length: 13; J gene: TRBJ2-1
CDR3 DNA: TGCGCCAGCAGACTGACCGGGACAGGGTTTGGAGAGACCCAGTACTTC; CDR3 protein: CASRLTGTGFGETQYF; V gene: TRBV5-1; D gene: TRBD1; clone size: .; CDR3 length: 16; J gene: TRBJ2-5
CDR3 DNA: TGCGAAAGGTCAGAGGGAGAGACCCAGTACTTC; CDR3 protein: CERSEGETQYF; V gene: TRBV6-6; D gene: .; clone size: .; CDR3 length: 11; J gene: TRBJ2-5
CDR3 DNA: TGTGCCAGCAGTGATTGGGCGACAGATACGCAGTATTTT; CDR3 protein: CASSDWATDTQYF; V gene: TRBV6-1; D gene: .; clone size: .; CDR3 length: 13; J gene: TRBJ2-3
CDR3 DNA: TGTGCCAGCAGACCGGGACTAGCGGTATCAGATACGCAGTATTTT; CDR3 protein: CASRPGLAVSDTQYF; V gene: TRBV6-6; D gene: TRBD2; clone size: .; CDR3 length: 15; J gene: TRBJ2-3
CDR3 DNA: TGTGCCAGCAGTGAAAGGACGGACAGGCTTAACTATGGCTACACCTTC; CDR3 protein: CASSERTDRLNYGYTF; V gene: TRBV6-1; D gene: TRBD1; clone size: few; CDR3 length: 16; J gene: TRBJ1-2
CDR3 DNA: TGTGCCAGCAGCTACGGGGGGAACACTGAAGCTTTCTTT; CDR3 protein: CASSYGGNTEAFF; V gene: TRBV5-6; D gene: .; clone size: .; CDR3 length: 13; J gene: TRBJ1-1
CDR3 DNA: TGTGCCAGCAGCTTGGTCCTGACGAGGGCGTCCTACGAGCAGTACTTC; CDR3 protein: CASSLVLTRASYEQYF; V gene: TRBV5-8; D gene: .; clone size: .; CDR3 length: 16; J gene: TRBJ2-7
CDR3 DNA: TGTGCCAGCAGCCCCGGGACAGGGGGGAACACCGGGGAGCTGTTTTTT; CDR3 protein: CASSPGTGGNTGELFF; V gene: TRBV5-6; D gene: TRBD1; clone size: .; CDR3 length: 16; J gene: TRBJ2-2